A selection of T cell receptor beta chains follows, all from one sample in a study of OX40 agonist ivuxolimab in advanced cancers. The table came from immunoSEQ multiplex PCR; TCRdb's copy has only in-frame clones and leaves some out. The data contain some 70,000 clones, roughly 92% of them seen just once; the ten biggest clones take up 2% to 2.5%. This specimen was CD4+ or CD8+ T cells sorted from blood, taken in a trial of the OX40 agonist ivuxolimab. These receptor sequences come from an adult with an advanced solid tumor such as melanoma, head and neck, liver or kidney cancer. Both conserved end residues are part of each CDR3. D genes are given only for firm matches. Clone size is shown for a subset of rows, as once, few, many or a class of expanded clone.

J gene,D gene,V gene,clone size,CDR3 DNA,CDR3 protein
TRBJ1-2,-,TRBV7-3,-,TGTGCCAGCAGCTTAGGCGGAACCTTTTATGGCTACACCTTC,CASSLGGTFYGYTF
TRBJ2-1,TRBD2,TRBV2,-,TGTGCCAGCAACGAGCGGGAGGCTTATGAGCAGTTCTTC,CASNEREAYEQFF
TRBJ2-7,-,TRBV11-3,-,TGTGCCAGCAGCCCCACCTTTGGTTACGAGCAGTACTTC,CASSPTFGYEQYF
TRBJ2-7,TRBD2,TRBV7-6,-,TGTGCCAGCAGCCTCAGGGAGGGGCTCCTGTGGGAGCAGTACTTC,CASSLREGLLWEQYF
TRBJ1-6,TRBD1,TRBV28,-,TGTGCGACGGGACAGGGGGCGGCCGGCTCACCCCTCCACTTT,CATGQGAAGSPLHF
TRBJ2-5,-,TRBV5-1,once,TGCGCCAGCAGCTCAGCCTCGGGGGCCCCGGGGGAGACCCAGTACTTC,CASSSASGAPGETQYF
TRBJ1-2,TRBD1,TRBV10-3,-,TGTGCCATCAGTGCCGGGGACAGGGAAGGCTATGGCTACACCTTC,CAISAGDREGYGYTF
TRBJ2-7,TRBD2,TRBV7-2,-,TGTGCCAGCAGCTTATTGGCTAGCGGGAGGGGCTACGAGCAGTACTTC,CASSLLASGRGYEQYF
TRBJ2-5,-,TRBV7-9,once,TGTGCCAGCACCAAGCCTGGGACCCAGTACTTC,CASTKPGTQYF
TRBJ1-1,-,TRBV2,-,TGTGCCAGCAGTGTGGGGGGAAGCACTGAAGCTTTCTTT,CASSVGGSTEAFF
TRBJ1-6,-,TRBV19,-,TGTGCCAGTTCCGGGGACACCTATAATTCACCCCTCCACTTT,CASSGDTYNSPLHF
TRBJ2-2,-,TRBV5-6,-,TGTGCCAGCAGCTTTATATCCCTACGAAACACCGGGGAGCTGTTTTTT,CASSFISLRNTGELFF
TRBJ1-2,TRBD1,TRBV11-3,-,TGTGCCAGCAGCTTAGAGGACAGGGGAATCTATGGCTACACCTTC,CASSLEDRGIYGYTF
TRBJ2-7,TRBD1,TRBV18,-,TGTGCCAGCTCAGGGGGACAGACTTACGAGCAGTACTTC,CASSGGQTYEQYF
TRBJ2-3,-,TRBV7-9,few,TGTGCCAGCAGCGTGGGCGCTAGCGGCACAGATACGCAGTATTTT,CASSVGASGTDTQYF
TRBJ2-7,TRBD2,TRBV5-8,-,TGTGCCAGCAGCTCCCGGGGGGGGACCGAGCAGTACTTC,CASSSRGGTEQYF
TRBJ1-1,TRBD1,TRBV6-1,-,TGTGCCAGCAACCAGGGGGCGAGGGCTGAAGCTTTCTTT,CASNQGARAEAFF
TRBJ1-2,TRBD1,TRBV5-4,-,TGTGCCAGCAGCTTGCAGGGGGGCGCCTATGGCTACACCTTC,CASSLQGGAYGYTF
TRBJ1-6,-,TRBV27,-,TGTGCCAGCAGCTACCAGGGGCCCCTTACGAATTCACCCCTCCACTTT,CASSYQGPLTNSPLHF
TRBJ2-3,-,TRBV7-2,-,TGTGCCAGCAGTTCCGGACTTCCCACAGATACGCAGTATTTT,CASSSGLPTDTQYF
TRBJ2-5,-,TRBV6-1,once,TGTGCCAGCAGCACACAGCGGCAAGAGACCCAGTACTTC,CASSTQRQETQYF
TRBJ1-2,TRBD1,TRBV28,-,TGTGCCAGCAGTTTTGGGACAGGGATCGGGGGCTACACCTTC,CASSFGTGIGGYTF
TRBJ1-2,-,TRBV7-2,-,TGTGCCAGCAGCTTGATCGGGGACTATGGCTACACCTTC,CASSLIGDYGYTF
TRBJ2-2,TRBD1,TRBV6-6,-,TGTGCCAGCAGTCCTAGGACAGGGTCGGCGGAGCTGTTTTTT,CASSPRTGSAELFF
TRBJ1-2,-,TRBV6-1,few,TGTGCCAGCCTATCGACAAGGGAGGCGTATGGCTACACCTTC,CASLSTREAYGYTF
TRBJ2-3,TRBD2,TRBV28,-,TGTGCCAGCAGTCCGACTAGCGGGGGAACAGATACGCAGTATTTT,CASSPTSGGTDTQYF